This TCR beta chain was retrieved from a study of blood T cell repertoires in COVID-19 (dated by TCRdb to about 2020). Regarding the research as a whole: Collaborator samples came from the United States, Italy and Spain and covered acute and convalescent phases of COVID-19. The repertoires were released in a freely available public database meant as a resource for research on the immune response to SARS-CoV-2. Deeply sampled blood TCRbeta repertoires from subjects exposed to, actively infected with, or recovered from COVID-19 were included in the dataset. The prospective study material was composed of cDNA or gDNA derived from T cells, B-cell-depleted T cells, or PBMCs. Where available, HLA class I and class II types were taken from metadata supplied by the sample provider and were not determined by assay-based typing. The samples were drawn from the first 160 participants of the ongoing ImmuneRACE study and from 950 to 1,500 subjects provided by 6 global collaborators. A de-identified subject ID, COVID-19 status, age in years and sex were almost always included in the sample metadata. Summary of the overall study and its limitations: The quantity of clinical and demographic metadata differed by source and by participant and was supplied without curation.

Collaborating institutions collected whole blood in K2EDTA tubes following their own protocols. For TCRbeta analysis, collaborator samples were shipped as frozen whole blood, as isolated PBMCs, or as DNA extracted from either sample type. From the cysteine through the phenylalanine, the CDR3 covers 16 amino acids. This entry keeps only the CDR3 DNA: 48 bases, framed from base 1. The junction carries 15 bases between V and J, which are trimmed by 0 bases and 4 bases respectively. According to the germline V gene, CDR1 reads SGHRS and CDR2 reads YFSETQ. TCRbeta CDR3 regions were amplified from genomic DNA using the immunoSEQ Assay, a bias-controlled multiplex PCR. Turning to the authors' computational methods: The number of nucleated cells in each sample was estimated by amplification of reference gene primers within the assay. To quantify the absolute abundance of each unique TCRbeta CDR3 rearrangement, sequence reads were collapsed and filtered. Productive Simpson clonality was computed per sample as the square root of Simpson's diversity index over productive rearrangements. TCRdb mirrors the immuneACCESS table, restricted to in-frame sequences. Some clones are absent from its copies; in checked studies, under half trace to an unresolved V gene, and the reason for the others is unknown. D and trimming were read from the DNA, whereas the V and J calls and clone size are those reported in that table. Across this sample there are fewer than 200,000 clones, with less than 85% seen only once. Approximately 3% of the sample lies in the top ten.

With respect to this clone: This clone's antigen is unknown. There are no base qualities to consult, and no much larger clone falls within one base.

The sample was peripheral blood. The TCR sequence derives from an elderly woman with acute or convalescent COVID-19. The sequence joins TRBV5-1 to TRBJ2-3; TRBD2 might be the D gene, on 5 matching bases. Here is the DNA: TGCGCCAGCAGCTTGGCCGTGGGAGTTGGATCAGATACGCAGTATTTT. Its protein reads: CASSLAVGVGSDTQYF. With all but the CDR3 taken from the reference TRBV5-1 and TRBJ2-3 genes, the full variable domain is: KAGVTQTPRYLIKTRGQQVTLSCSPISGHRSVSWYQQTPGQGLQFLFEYFSETQRNKGNFPGRFSGRQFSNSRSEMNVSTLELGDSALYLCASSLAVGVGSDTQYFGPGTRLTVL.